This TCR beta chain was recorded in a study of identical twins. This clonotype was found a few times. The antigen remains unidentified. A universal primer site came from template switching; cDNA carried unique molecular identifiers. Using its own MiXCR run on the 5' RACE reads, TCRdb lists one record per CDR3 protein. The sample yields approximately 600,000 distinct CDR3 sequences, just under 10% seen once. Trimming at V came to 6 bases and at J to 0 bases, leaving 11 bases not matched to a gene. CDR3 length equals 15 residues. Germline-derived CDR1 and CDR2 are DFQATT and SNEGSKA (reference sequence). Whole-study findings and limits: Insertions were reduced in abundant cord blood beta clonotypes but not in memory repertoires. Weaker excess twin sharing was observed in beta out-of-frame sequences.

This sample also belongs to another study, concerning yellow fever vaccine responses in identical twins.

Sequenced sample: PBMCs. The sequence was collected from a young woman in good health. V is TRBV20-1 and J is TRBJ2-7, with 7 bases lining up with TRBD1. The CDR3 loop reads CSARPRDRISYEQYF. Written as DNA, the CDR3 is TGCAGTGCCAGACCCCGGGACAGAATCTCCTACGAGCAGTACTTC.